These 13 T cell receptor beta chains were sequenced from one sample in a study of T cell clones after liver transplantation (dated by TCRdb to between 2018 and 2021). Libraries were made using the immunoSEQ multiplex PCR assay. Held by TCRdb, this immuneACCESS table contains in-frame sequences only and omits some clones. Under half of the omission traces to an unresolved V gene where checked; the cause of the rest is unknown. This sample comprises 55,000 to 80,000 clones, more than 75% of them detected only once. About 2.5% of the sample is taken by the ten largest. The time point label, as the study defines it: pre-transplant. The source was CD4+ T cells from blood, collected before liver transplant. The receptors here all came from a human donor who received a liver transplant.

The V call is TRBV6-6, the J call TRBJ2-1; 10 bases line up with TRBD1. Trimming removed 4 bases from V and 11 bases from J; junction bases left unmatched: 11. This CDR3 is 15 amino acids long. Germline V gene data show CDR1 as MNHNY and CDR2 as SVGAGI (reference sequence). In nucleotides, the CDR3 is TGTGCCAGCAGTTTCGCGACCGGGACAGGGGACAAGCAGTTCTTC. This translates into CASSFATGTGDKQFF.

The rearrangement joins TRBV27 to TRBJ2-2, with D unresolved. V was trimmed by 7 bases and J by 7 bases, leaving 13 bases between them. Germline assignment: CDR1 MNHEY and CDR2 SMNVEV (reference sequence). CDR3 length: 13 amino acids. The CDR3 sequence is CASTYRLDGELFF. The CDR3 DNA reads as TGTGCCAGCACCTACCGGTTGGACGGGGAGCTGTTTTTT.

The genes are TRBV5-4 and TRBJ2-5; TRBD1 agrees at 10 bases. This CDR3 contains 16 residues. CDR1 SGHNT and CDR2 YYREEE come from the germline V gene (reference sequence). With 3 bases clipped from V and 2 bases from J, the junction kept 7 bases outside the gene matches. In DNA form, the CDR3 reads TGTGCCAGCAGCTCACGACAGGGGGCGAGGCAAGAGACCCAGTACTTC. The encoded protein is CASSSRQGARQETQYF.

CDR3: CASRPTSLETQYF. The CDR3 DNA reads as TGTGCCAGCAGGCCGACTAGCTTAGAGACCCAGTACTTC. The V and J genes are TRBV28 and TRBJ2-5; TRBD2 agrees at 7 bases. The CDR3 covers 13 residues. The germline V gene encodes CDR1 MDHEN and CDR2 SYDVKM. V was pared by 6 bases and J by 4 bases, with 5 bases of the junction left unmatched.

The rearrangement joins TRBV19 to TRBJ2-7; no clear D. V shed 3 bases and J shed 0 bases, with 6 bases lying between them. This CDR3 comprises 13 residues. CDR1 is LNHDA, CDR2 SQIVND, per germline (reference sequence). CDR3 coding DNA: TGTGCCAGTAGTATCGGAATCTCCTACGAGCAGTACTTC. Translated, it gives CASSIGISYEQYF.

J is TRBJ1-2 and V is TRBV10-3; the D gene is possibly TRBD1 (5 bases). Germline assignment: CDR1 ENHRY and CDR2 SYGVKD. The CDR3 spans 12 residues. V shed 6 bases and J shed 3 bases, with 8 bases lying between them. This CDR3 is CAIRGGDYGYTF. For the CDR3, the DNA is TGTGCCATCAGAGGAGGGGACTATGGCTACACCTTC.

This chain links TRBV28 with TRBJ2-5; D not resolved. V lost 7 bases and J lost 4, with 10 bases in between. Germline loops: CDR1 MDHEN, CDR2 SYDVKM. The CDR3 consists of 12 residues. The chain's CDR3 is CASTVGGETQYF. CDR3 DNA sequence: TGTGCCAGCACTGTTGGTGGAGAGACCCAGTACTTC.

The J gene is TRBJ2-1, the V gene TRBV5-4, with TRBD2 matching over 9 bases. The CDR3 runs 16 residues. V trimming: 0 bases; J trimming: 2 bases; junction bases outside the gene matches: 3. Germline CDR1 SGHNT, CDR2 YYREEE (reference sequence). The CDR3 DNA sequence: TGTGCCAGCAGCTTGGCGGCTAGCGGGGCCTACAATGAGCAGTTCTTC. Amino acid sequence: CASSLAASGAYNEQFF.

The CDR3 spells CASSQYRVHEQFF. In nucleotides, the CDR3 is TGTGCCAGCAGCCAGTACAGGGTCCATGAGCAGTTCTTC. V gene TRBV14 combines with J gene TRBJ2-1, with D tentatively TRBD1 (6 bases). This CDR3 has 13 residues. CDR1 SGHDN and CDR2 FVKESK come from the germline V gene. V gave up 3 bases and J gave up 8 bases, with 11 bases separating them.

The sample holds a few counts of this clone. The V gene is TRBV27, the J gene TRBJ2-5; a possible D gene is TRBD2 (5 bases). Germline V lookup: CDR1 MNHEY, CDR2 SMNVEV (reference sequence). V lost 3 bases and J lost 4, with 6 bases in between. The CDR3 extends over 12 amino acids. The CDR3 nucleotides read TGTGCCAGCAGTTTCCGGGGAGAGACCCAGTACTTC. Translated: CASSFRGETQYF.

The CDR3, as DNA: TGTGCCAGCAGAGATTTTTCCGGGACACCCTCTGGCTACACCTTC. This encodes CASRDFSGTPSGYTF. The rearrangement joins TRBV2 to TRBJ1-2; tentative D call: TRBD1 (6 bases). The length of the CDR3 is 15 residues. Trimming pared 6 bases from V and 7 bases from J, leaving 21 bases between. Germline loops: CDR1 SNHLY, CDR2 FYNNEI.

The table lists this clone with a count of one. The chain couples TRBV2 to TRBJ2-1; maybe TRBD2 (6 bases). In germline, CDR1 is SNHLY, CDR2 FYNNEI. This CDR3 region has 15 residues. The V and J ends lost 5 bases and 6 bases respectively, with 17 bases between them. CDR3: CASSTEIREINEQFF. The DNA for the CDR3 is TGTGCCAGCAGTACCGAGATCCGGGAGATCAATGAGCAGTTCTTC. The full variable domain, rest sourced from reference TRBV2 and TRBJ2-1, is EPEVTQTPSHQVTQMGQEVILRCVPISNHLYFYWYRQILGQKVEFLVSFYNNEISEKSEIFDDQFSVERPDGSNFTLKIRSTKLEDSAMYFCASSTEIREINEQFFGPGTRLTVL.

CDR3 nucleotides: TGTGCCAGTAGTCCGGACAGGGCTTCCTACGAGCAGTACTTC. Translating it yields CASSPDRASYEQYF. The gene calls are TRBV19 and TRBJ2-7, with TRBD1 identical over 8 bases. Per germline, CDR1 LNHDA and CDR2 SQIVND (reference sequence). The length of the CDR3 is 14 residues. V was pared by 5 bases and J by 1 base, with 4 bases of the junction left unmatched.